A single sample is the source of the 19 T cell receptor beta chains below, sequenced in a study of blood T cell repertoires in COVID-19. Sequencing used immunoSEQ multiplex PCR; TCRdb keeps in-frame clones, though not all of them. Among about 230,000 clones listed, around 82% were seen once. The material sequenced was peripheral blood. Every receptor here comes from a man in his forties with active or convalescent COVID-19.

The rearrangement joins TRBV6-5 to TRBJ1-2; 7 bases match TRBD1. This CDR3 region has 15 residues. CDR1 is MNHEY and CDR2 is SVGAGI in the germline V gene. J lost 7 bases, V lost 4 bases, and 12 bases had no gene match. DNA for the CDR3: TGTGCCAGCAGTTTATACAGGGGAAATCCGGCTGGCTACACCTTC. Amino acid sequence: CASSLYRGNPAGYTF.

CDR3 nucleotide sequence: TGTGCCAGTAGTGATCCGGGACAGGGAAGAACCGGGGAGCTGTTTTTT. This codes for CASSDPGQGRTGELFF. This chain links TRBV19 with TRBJ2-2, with 9 bases that match TRBD1. After removal of 5 bases from V and 5 bases from J, the junction contained 9 bases not matched to a gene. Germline V lookup: CDR1 LNHDA, CDR2 SQIVND (reference sequence). This CDR3 spans 16 amino acids.

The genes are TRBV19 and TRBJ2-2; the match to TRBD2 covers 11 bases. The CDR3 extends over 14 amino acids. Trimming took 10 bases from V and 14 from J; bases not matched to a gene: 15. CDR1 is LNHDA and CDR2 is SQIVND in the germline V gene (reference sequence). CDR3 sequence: CATGQPGLAVVLFF. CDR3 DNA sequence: TGTGCCACCGGACAGCCGGGACTAGCGGTAGTACTGTTTTTT.

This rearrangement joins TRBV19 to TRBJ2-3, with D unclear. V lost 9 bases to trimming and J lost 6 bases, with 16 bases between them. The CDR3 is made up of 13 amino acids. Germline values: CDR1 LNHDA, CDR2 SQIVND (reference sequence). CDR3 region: CASRASGGDTQYF. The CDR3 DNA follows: TGTGCCAGCCGCGCCTCAGGTGGGGATACGCAGTATTTT.

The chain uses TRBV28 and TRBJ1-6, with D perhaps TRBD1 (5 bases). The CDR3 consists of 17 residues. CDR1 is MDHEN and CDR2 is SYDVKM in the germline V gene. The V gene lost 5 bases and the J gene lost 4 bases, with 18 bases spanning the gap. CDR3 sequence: CASSPAPDSSYNSPLHF. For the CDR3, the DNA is TGTGCCAGCAGTCCGGCGCCCGACAGTTCATATAATTCACCCCTCCACTTT.

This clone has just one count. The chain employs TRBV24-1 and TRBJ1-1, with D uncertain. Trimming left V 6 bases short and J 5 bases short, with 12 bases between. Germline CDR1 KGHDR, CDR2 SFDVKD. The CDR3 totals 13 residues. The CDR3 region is CATSRDIGTEAFF. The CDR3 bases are TGTGCCACCAGTCGGGATATTGGGACTGAAGCTTTCTTT.

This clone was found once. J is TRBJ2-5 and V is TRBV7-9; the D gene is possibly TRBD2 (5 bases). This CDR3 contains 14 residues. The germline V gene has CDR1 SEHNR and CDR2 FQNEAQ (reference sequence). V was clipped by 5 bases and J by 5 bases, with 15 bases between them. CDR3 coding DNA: TGTGCCAGCAGCCCGGGGTTCTCGGGGGAGACCCAGTACTTC. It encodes CASSPGFSGETQYF.

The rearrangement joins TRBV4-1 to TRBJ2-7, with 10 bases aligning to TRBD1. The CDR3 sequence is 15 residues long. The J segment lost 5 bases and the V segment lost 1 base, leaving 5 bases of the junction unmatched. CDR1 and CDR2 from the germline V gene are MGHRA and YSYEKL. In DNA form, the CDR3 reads TGCGCCAGCAGCCAAGCGGGGGGACAGGGGAACGAGCAGTACTTC. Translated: CASSQAGGQGNEQYF.

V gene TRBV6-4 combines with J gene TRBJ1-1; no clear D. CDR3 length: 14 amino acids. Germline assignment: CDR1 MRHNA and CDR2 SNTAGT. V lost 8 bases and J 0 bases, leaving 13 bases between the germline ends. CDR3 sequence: CASRGVSVNTEAFF. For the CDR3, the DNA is TGTGCCAGCCGTGGAGTGTCGGTGAACACTGAAGCTTTCTTT.

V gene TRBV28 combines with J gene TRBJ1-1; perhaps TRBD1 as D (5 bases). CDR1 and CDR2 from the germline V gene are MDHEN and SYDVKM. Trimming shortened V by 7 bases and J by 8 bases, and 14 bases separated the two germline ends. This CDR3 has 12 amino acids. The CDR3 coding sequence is TGTGCCAGCACCATCCCGGAGGGGGAAGCTTTCTTT. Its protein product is CASTIPEGEAFF.

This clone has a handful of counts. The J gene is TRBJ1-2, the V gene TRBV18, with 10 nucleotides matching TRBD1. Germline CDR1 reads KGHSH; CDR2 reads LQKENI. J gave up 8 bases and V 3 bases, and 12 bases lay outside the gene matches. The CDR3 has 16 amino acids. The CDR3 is CASSPGTGAAEWGYTF. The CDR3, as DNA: TGTGCCAGCTCACCCGGGACAGGGGCCGCAGAGTGGGGCTACACCTTC.

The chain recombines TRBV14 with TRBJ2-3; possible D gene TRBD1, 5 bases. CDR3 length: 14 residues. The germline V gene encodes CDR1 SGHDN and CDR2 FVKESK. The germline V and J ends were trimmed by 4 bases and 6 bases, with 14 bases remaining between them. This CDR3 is CASSLLRDLDTQYF. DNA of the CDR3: TGTGCCAGCAGCCTTCTCAGGGATTTGGATACGCAGTATTTT.

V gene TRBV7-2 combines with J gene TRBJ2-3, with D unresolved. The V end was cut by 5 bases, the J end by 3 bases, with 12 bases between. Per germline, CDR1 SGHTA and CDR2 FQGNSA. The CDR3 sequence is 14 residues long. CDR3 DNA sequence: TGTGCCAGCAGCCCCCCCCACGCGACAGATACGCAGTATTTT. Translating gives CASSPPHATDTQYF.

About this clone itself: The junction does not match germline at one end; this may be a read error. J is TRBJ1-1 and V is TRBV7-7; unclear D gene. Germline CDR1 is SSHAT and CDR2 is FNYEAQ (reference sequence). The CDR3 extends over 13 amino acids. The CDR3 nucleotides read TGTGCTAGCAGCTCCCACTTGAACACTGAAGCTTTCTTT. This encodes CASSSHLNTEAFF.

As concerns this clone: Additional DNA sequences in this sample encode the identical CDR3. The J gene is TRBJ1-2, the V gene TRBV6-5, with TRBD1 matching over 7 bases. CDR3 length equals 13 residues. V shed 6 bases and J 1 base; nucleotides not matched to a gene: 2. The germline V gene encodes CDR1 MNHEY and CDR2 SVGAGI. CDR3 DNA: TGTGCCAGCAGGACAGGGATTAACTATGGCTACACCTTC. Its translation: CASRTGINYGYTF.

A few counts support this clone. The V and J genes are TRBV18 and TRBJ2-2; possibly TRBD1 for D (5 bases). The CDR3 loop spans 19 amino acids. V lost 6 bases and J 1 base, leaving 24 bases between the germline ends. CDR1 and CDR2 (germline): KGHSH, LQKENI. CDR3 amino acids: CASSLSTVELRLNTGELFF. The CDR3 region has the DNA TGTGCCAGCTCCTTATCGACAGTAGAATTGCGGTTGAACACCGGGGAGCTGTTTTTT.

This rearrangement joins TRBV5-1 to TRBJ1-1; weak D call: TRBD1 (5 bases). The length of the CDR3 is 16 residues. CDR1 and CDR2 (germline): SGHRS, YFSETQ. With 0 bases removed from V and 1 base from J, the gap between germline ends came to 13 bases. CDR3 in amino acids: CASSLGGRVGNTEAFF. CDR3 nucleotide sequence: TGCGCCAGCAGCTTGGGTGGCAGGGTCGGGAACACTGAAGCTTTCTTT.

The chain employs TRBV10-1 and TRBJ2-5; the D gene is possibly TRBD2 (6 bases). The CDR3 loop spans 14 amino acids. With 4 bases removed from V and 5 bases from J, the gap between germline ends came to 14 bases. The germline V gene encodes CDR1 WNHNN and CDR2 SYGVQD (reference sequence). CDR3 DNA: TGCGCCAGCAGTGCCCCGGGAGAATCGGAGACCCAGTACTTC. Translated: CASSAPGESETQYF.

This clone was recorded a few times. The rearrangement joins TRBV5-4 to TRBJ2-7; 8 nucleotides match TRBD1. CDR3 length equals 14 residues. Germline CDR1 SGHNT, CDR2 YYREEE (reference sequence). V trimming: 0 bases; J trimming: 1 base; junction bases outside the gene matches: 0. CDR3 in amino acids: CASSLDRGSYEQYF. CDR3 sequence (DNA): TGTGCCAGCAGCTTGGACAGGGGGTCCTACGAGCAGTACTTC.